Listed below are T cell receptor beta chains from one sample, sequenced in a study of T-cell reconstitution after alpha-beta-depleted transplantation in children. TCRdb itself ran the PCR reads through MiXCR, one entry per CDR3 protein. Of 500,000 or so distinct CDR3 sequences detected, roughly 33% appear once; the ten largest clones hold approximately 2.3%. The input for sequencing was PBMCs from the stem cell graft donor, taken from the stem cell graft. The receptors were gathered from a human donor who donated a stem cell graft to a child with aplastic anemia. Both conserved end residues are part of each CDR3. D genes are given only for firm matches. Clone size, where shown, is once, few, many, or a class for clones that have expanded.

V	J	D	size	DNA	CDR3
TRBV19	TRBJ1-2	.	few	TGTGCCAGTAGTATAGACGACGGGCCCTATGGCTACACCTTC	CASSIDDGPYGYTF
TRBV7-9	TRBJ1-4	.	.	TGTGCCAGCAGCCGAAACTCGGCTAATGAAAAACTGTTTTTT	CASSRNSANEKLFF
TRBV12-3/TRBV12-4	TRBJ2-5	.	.	TGTGCCAGCAGTTTATCGGCCGGGACCCAGTACTTC	CASSLSAGTQYF
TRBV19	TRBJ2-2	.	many	TGTGCCAGTAGGAGGTCAGGAGGATCCACCGGGGAGCTGTTTTTT	CASRRSGGSTGELFF
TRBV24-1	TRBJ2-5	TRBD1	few	TGTGCCACCGCGGGGGACAGGGTAGAGACCCAGTACTTC	CATAGDRVETQYF
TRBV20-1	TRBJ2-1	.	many	TGCAGTGCCCCAGGGCTGAGAGGCTACAATGAGCAGTTCTTC	CSAPGLRGYNEQFF
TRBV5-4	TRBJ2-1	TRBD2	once	TGTGCCAGCAGCTCTAGGACTAGCGGGAGGCTCCATGAGCAGTTCTTC	CASSSRTSGRLHEQFF
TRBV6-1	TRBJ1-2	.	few	TGTGCCAGCCAGCCCCAAAGGGGATATGGCTACACCTTC	CASQPQRGYGYTF
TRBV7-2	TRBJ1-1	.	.	TGTGCCAGCAGCTTAGGCCCAGGGATGAACACTGAAGCTTTCTTT	CASSLGPGMNTEAFF
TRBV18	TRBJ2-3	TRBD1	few	TGTGCCAGCTCTCCGATCCAGACAGGGGGCGATACGCAGTATTTT	CASSPIQTGGDTQYF
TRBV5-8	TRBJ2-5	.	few	TGTGCCAGCAGCTTGGGCGGCAACCAAGAGACCCAGTACTTC	CASSLGGNQETQYF
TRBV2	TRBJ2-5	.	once	TGTGCCAGCAGGGCCGGGGACAAAGTTTCCGAGACCCAGTACTTC	CASRAGDKVSETQYF
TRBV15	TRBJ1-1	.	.	TGTGCCACCAGCAGAGACGGGACGGCGGTTGAAGCTTTCTTT	CATSRDGTAVEAFF
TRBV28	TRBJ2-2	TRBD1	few	TGTGCCAGCAGCCCCGGGGACAGGGAACACGGGGAGCTGTTTTTT	CASSPGDREHGELFF
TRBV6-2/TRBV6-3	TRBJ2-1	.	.	TGTGCCAGCAGTTGGGGGGAGTCCTACAATGAGCAGTTCTTC	CASSWGESYNEQFF
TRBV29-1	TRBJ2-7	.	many	TGCAGCGTTGAAGAAGGAGGGTACGAGCAGTACTTC	CSVEEGGYEQYF
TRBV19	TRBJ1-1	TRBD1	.	TGTGCCAGTAGTATGGGAACAGGGGGCACTGAAGCTTTCTTT	CASSMGTGGTEAFF
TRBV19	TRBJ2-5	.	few	TGTGCCAGTAGCCCCTTTCGCCAAGAGACCCAGTACTTC	CASSPFRQETQYF
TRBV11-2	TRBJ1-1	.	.	TGTGCCAGCAGCCCATCACAGGGACGTACGAACACTGAAGCTTTCTTT	CASSPSQGRTNTEAFF
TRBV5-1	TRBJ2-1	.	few	TGCGCCAGCAGCTTATCAGGGTACTACAATGAGCAGTTCTTC	CASSLSGYYNEQFF
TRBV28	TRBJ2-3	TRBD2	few	TGTGCCAGCAGTGGGACTAGCGGATACACAGATACGCAGTATTTT	CASSGTSGYTDTQYF
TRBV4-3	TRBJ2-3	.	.	TGCGCCAGCAGCCAAACACCACGCGGAGACACAGATACGCAGTATTTT	CASSQTPRGDTDTQYF
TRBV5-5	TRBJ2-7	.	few	TGTGCCAGCAGCTTGGTTACGGGTCCCCCCTACGAGCAGTACTTC	CASSLVTGPPYEQYF
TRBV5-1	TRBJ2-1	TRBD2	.	TGCGCCAGCAGCTTTTTAGCGGGAGGGGGTAGCAATGAGCAGTTCTTC	CASSFLAGGGSNEQFF
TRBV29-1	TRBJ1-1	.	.	TGCAGCGTTGTGAGGATAATGAACACTGAAGCTTTCTTT	CSVVRIMNTEAFF
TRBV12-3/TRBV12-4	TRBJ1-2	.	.	TGTGCCAGCAGCCCGGGACGCCTGAACTATGGCTACACCTTC	CASSPGRLNYGYTF
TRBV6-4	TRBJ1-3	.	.	TGTGCCAGCAGTGACTATAAGCCCGCTCCTGGAAACACCATATATTTT	CASSDYKPAPGNTIYF
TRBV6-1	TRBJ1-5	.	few	TGTGCCAGCAGTCCCCGGGACACAAATCAGCCCCAGCATTTT	CASSPRDTNQPQHF
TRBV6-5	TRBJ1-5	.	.	TGTGCCAGCAGTTACGGGGTGCGCCAGCCCCAGCATTTT	CASSYGVRQPQHF
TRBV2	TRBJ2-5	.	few	TGTGCCAGCCTAGCCTTAGTGAGGGAGACCCAGTACTTC	CASLALVRETQYF
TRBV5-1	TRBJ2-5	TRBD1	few	TGCGCCAGCAGCCTTGGGACAGGGGGCGTCCGGGAGACCCAGTACTTC	CASSLGTGGVRETQYF
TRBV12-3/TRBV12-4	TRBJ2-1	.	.	TGTGCCAGCAGTTTTATTCGTTTTGAGCAGTTCTTC	CASSFIRFEQFF
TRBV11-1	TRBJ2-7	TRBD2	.	TGTGCCAGCAGCTTAACCGCCGGGGCTAGTAGCGGGGAGAGCTACGAGCAGTACTTC	CASSLTAGASSGESYEQYF
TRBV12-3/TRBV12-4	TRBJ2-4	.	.	TGTGCCAGCAGTCTAAATTCGGACATTCAGTACTTC	CASSLNSDIQYF
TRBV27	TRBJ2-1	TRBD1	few	TGTGCCAGCAGTTCGAGGGACAGACGAGGCTCCTACAATGAGCAGTTCTTC	CASSSRDRRGSYNEQFF
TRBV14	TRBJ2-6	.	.	TGTGCCAGCAGCCAAGATGGGGGCCACCTGAGCTCTGGGGCCAACGTCCTGACTTTC	CASSQDGGHLSSGANVLTF
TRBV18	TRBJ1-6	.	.	TGTGCCAGCTCACACGGACAGCTCAATTCACCCCTCCACTTT	CASSHGQLNSPLHF
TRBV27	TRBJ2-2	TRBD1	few	TGTGCCAGCAGTCGGTACGGGACAGGGGGCACCGGGGAGCTGTTTTTT	CASSRYGTGGTGELFF
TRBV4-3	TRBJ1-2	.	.	TGCGCCAGCAGCCAAGATACCAGGGGCTCTGGCTACACCTTC	CASSQDTRGSGYTF
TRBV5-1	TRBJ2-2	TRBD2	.	TGCGCCAGCAGCCACGGACTAGCGGGAGGTGGCGGGGAGCTGTTTTTT	CASSHGLAGGGGELFF
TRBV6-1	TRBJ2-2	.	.	TGTGCCAGCAGGGAGAACACCGGGGAGCTGTTTTTT	CASRENTGELFF